This T cell receptor (beta chain) was sequenced for a study of blood T cell repertoires in COVID-19. Study at large: PBMCs, B-cell-depleted T cells, or T cells were the source of the cDNA or gDNA that made up the material.

TCRdb's table, derived via immunoSEQ multiplex PCR, lists solely in-frame clones and lacks some. Among about 350,000 clones listed, approximately 89% were seen once. The CDR3 loop spans 14 amino acids. Germline V gives CDR1 ENHRY, CDR2 SYGVKD. With V trimmed by 10 bases and J by 5 bases, 8 bases remained unmatched. Sequencing was performed on peripheral blood. V and J are TRBV10-3 and TRBJ1-6, with TRBD1 matching over 7 bases. The TCR sequence derives from a woman in her sixties or seventies with COVID-19, enrolled during active disease. In nucleotides, the CDR3 is TGTGCCACCAGCAAAGGGACAGATAATTCACCCCTCCACTTT. Amino acid sequence: CATSKGTDNSPLHF.